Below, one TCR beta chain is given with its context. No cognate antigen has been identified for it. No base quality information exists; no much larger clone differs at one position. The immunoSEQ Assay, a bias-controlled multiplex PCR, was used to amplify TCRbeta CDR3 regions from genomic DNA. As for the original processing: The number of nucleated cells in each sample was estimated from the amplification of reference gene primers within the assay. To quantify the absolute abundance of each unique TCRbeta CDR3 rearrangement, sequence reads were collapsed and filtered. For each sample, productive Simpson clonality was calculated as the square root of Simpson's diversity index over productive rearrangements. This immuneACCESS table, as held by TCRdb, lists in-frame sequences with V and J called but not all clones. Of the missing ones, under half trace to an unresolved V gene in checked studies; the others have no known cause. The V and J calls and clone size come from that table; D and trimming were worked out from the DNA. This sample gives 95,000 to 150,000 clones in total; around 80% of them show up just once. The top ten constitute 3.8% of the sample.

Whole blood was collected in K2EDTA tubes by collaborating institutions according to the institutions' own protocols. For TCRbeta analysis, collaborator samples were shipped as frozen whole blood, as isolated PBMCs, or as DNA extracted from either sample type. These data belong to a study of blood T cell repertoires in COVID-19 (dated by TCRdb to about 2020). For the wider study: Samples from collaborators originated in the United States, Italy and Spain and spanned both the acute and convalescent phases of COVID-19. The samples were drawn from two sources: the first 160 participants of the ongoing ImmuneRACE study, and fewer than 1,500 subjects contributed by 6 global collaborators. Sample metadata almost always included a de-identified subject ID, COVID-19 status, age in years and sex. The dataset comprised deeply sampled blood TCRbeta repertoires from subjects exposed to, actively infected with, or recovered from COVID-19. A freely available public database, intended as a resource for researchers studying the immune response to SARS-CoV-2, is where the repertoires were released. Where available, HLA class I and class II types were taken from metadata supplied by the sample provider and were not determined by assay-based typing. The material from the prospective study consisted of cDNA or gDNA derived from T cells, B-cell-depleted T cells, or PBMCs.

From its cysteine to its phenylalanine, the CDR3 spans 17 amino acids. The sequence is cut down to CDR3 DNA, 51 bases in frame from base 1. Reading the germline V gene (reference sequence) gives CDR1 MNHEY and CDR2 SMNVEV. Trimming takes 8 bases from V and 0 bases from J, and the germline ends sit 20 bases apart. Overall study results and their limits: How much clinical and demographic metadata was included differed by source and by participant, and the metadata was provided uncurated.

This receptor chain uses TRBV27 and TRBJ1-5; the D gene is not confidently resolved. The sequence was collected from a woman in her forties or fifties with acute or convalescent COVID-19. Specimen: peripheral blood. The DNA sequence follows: TGTGCCAGCGGGGAGTGGGTGAGGGATTATAGCAATCAGCCCCAGCATTTT. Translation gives CASGEWVRDYSNQPQHF.